Following are 20 T cell receptor beta chains from one sample sequenced in a study of identical twins listed by TCRdb under 2016. Libraries were made using 5' RACE. Reads for this sample came from an Illumina HiSeq 2000. TCRdb reprocessing: public reads trimmed at Q25 with fastp, clones called with MiXCR, in-frame beta chains kept. Each record represents a unique CDR3 protein, reported with the most common genes and DNA among its rows. This sample has roughly 690,000 distinct CDR3 sequences in its table, and 20% to 25% of those were observed once. The ten most abundant clones make up 4% to 5.5% of the sample. Another study also made use of these data, one on T cells expressing NK-cell markers.

The sequenced material came from PBMCs. The receptors come from a woman aged 18-35 years in good health.

This clonotype came up a few times. This chain connects TRBV10-1 to TRBJ2-5; 7 nucleotides line up with TRBD2. From germline, CDR1 is WNHNN and CDR2 SYGVQD (reference sequence). V dropped 6 bases and J dropped 5; count of bases not matched to a gene: 9. This CDR3 contains 14 residues. This CDR3 reads CASRIWEGKETQYF. The CDR3 DNA sequence: TGCGCCAGCAGGATCTGGGAGGGGAAGGAGACCCAGTACTTC.

CDR3 nucleotides: TGCAGCGTTGAGTCGAGCGGGAGAGGCCAAGAGACCCAGTACTTC. This sequence encodes CSVESSGRGQETQYF. The chain joins TRBV29-1 to TRBJ2-5; TRBD2 aligns across 8 bases. The CDR3 runs 15 residues. Germline V gives CDR1 SQVTM, CDR2 ANQGSEA. V was pared by 3 bases and J by 1 base, with 7 bases of the junction left unmatched.

The CDR3 is CASSVDPAGNYNEQFF. DNA of the CDR3: TGTGCCAGCAGCGTCGACCCAGCGGGAAACTACAATGAGCAGTTCTTC. V usage is TRBV9 and J usage is TRBJ2-1; TRBD2 aligns across 7 bases. Per germline, CDR1 SGDLS and CDR2 YYNGEE. Trimming took 2 bases from V and 3 from J; bases not matched to a gene: 8. The length of the CDR3 is 16 residues.

In its sample, this clonotype was seen a few times. V gene TRBV6-5 combines with J gene TRBJ1-1; no reliable D call. Germline CDR1 reads MNHEY; CDR2 reads SVGAGI. This CDR3 is built from 15 residues. V dropped 2 bases and J dropped 1 base, with 11 bases sitting between them. CDR3 sequence reads: CASSYMPGPNTEAFF. For the CDR3, the DNA is TGTGCCAGCAGTTACATGCCAGGTCCGAACACTGAAGCTTTCTTT.

This clonotype has more than one count but fewer than ten. This chain links TRBV29-1 with TRBJ2-7, with a tentative D call TRBD2 (6 bases). Trimming removed 2 bases from V and 3 bases from J, with 17 bases in between. The germline CDR1 and CDR2 sequences are SQVTM and ANQGSEA. CDR3 length equals 15 residues. CDR3: CSVEFPAPAGYEQYF. CDR3 nucleotide sequence: TGCAGCGTTGAATTTCCCGCCCCAGCGGGCTACGAGCAGTACTTC.

The CDR3 sequence: CASSLAREFEQFF. For the CDR3, the DNA is TGTGCCAGCAGCTTAGCGCGGGAGTTTGAGCAGTTCTTC. V and J are TRBV7-8 and TRBJ2-1; TRBD2 matches at 7 bases. J lost 9 bases, V lost 0 bases, and 2 bases had no gene match. The CDR3 is 13 amino acids. Germline lookup yields CDR1 SGHVS and CDR2 FQNEAQ.

This clonotype was seen more than once but under ten times. The chain recombines TRBV27 with TRBJ2-5; maybe TRBD1 (8 bases). Looked up from germline, CDR1 is MNHEY and CDR2 is SMNVEV (reference sequence). V was trimmed by 5 bases and J by 2 bases, leaving 21 bases between them. The CDR3 runs to 17 residues. The CDR3 loop reads CASSPYPTGGAQETQYF. The CDR3 DNA follows: TGTGCCAGCAGTCCATACCCAACAGGGGGGGCTCAAGAGACCCAGTACTTC.

The CDR3 here is CSAQAVTDTQYF. CDR3 bases: TGCAGTGCCCAAGCGGTCACAGATACGCAGTATTTT. The chain joins TRBV20-1 to TRBJ2-3; a possible D gene is TRBD2 (5 bases). Trimming left V 6 bases short and J 2 bases short, with 9 bases between. This CDR3 comprises 12 residues. CDR1 and CDR2 (germline): DFQATT, SNEGSKA (reference sequence).

This chain uses TRBV12-3 or TRBV12-4 with TRBJ2-7; D is unclear. V lost 6 bases, J lost 3 bases, and 9 bases lay in between. There are 12 residues in the CDR3. DNA for the CDR3: TGTGCCAGCAGGCGGTCGCGCTACGAGCAGTACTTC. Protein product: CASRRSRYEQYF.

This clonotype was seen more than once but under ten times. The chain carries TRBV20-1 and TRBJ2-7, with 12 bases identical to TRBD2. Germline CDR1 and CDR2: DFQATT and SNEGSKA (reference sequence). With V trimmed by 0 bases and J by 7 bases, 7 bases remained unmatched. This CDR3 is built from 15 residues. The CDR3 bases are TGCAGTGCTAGAGATCTAGCGGGAGGGCCGGGGGAGCAGTACTTC. It translates to CSARDLAGGPGEQYF.

V is TRBV20-1 and J is TRBJ2-1; 11 bases fit TRBD2. CDR3 length: 14 amino acids. V lost 4 bases to trimming and J lost 12 bases; unmatched junction nucleotides: 11. Germline V lookup: CDR1 DFQATT, CDR2 SNEGSKA (reference sequence). The CDR3 DNA is TGCAGTGCTACCTTAGCGGGGGGGCGAGGTGGGCAGTTCTTC. Translating it yields CSATLAGGRGGQFF.

The chain recombines TRBV6-5 with TRBJ2-2; 8 bases are shared with TRBD1. J lost 7 bases, V lost 1 base, and 5 bases had no gene match. Germline V CDR1 and CDR2: MNHEY, SVGAGI. The CDR3 is made up of 15 amino acids. The CDR3 here is CASSYFGQGSGELFF. The CDR3 DNA reads TGTGCCAGCAGTTACTTCGGACAGGGCAGCGGGGAGCTGTTTTTT.

The rearrangement joins TRBV5-1 to TRBJ2-2; the D gene is possibly TRBD2 (5 bases). The V and J ends lost 0 bases and 4 bases respectively, with 10 bases between them. The CDR3 is 15 residues long. In germline, CDR1 is SGHRS, CDR2 YFSETQ. CDR3 DNA: TGCGCCAGCAGCTTGGCCGGACTGTTCACCGGGGAGCTGTTTTTT. This sequence encodes CASSLAGLFTGELFF.

This clonotype was seen repeatedly, ten times or more. The V and J genes are TRBV28 and TRBJ2-7, with D perhaps matching TRBD1 or TRBD2 (6 bases each). The V end lost 4 bases, the J end lost 5 bases, and 15 bases lay between the germline ends. Germline CDR1 is MDHEN and CDR2 is SYDVKM. This CDR3 contains 14 residues. The CDR3 loop reads CASSYPLGGHEQYF. CDR3 coding DNA: TGTGCCAGCAGTTATCCTCTGGGGGGCCACGAGCAGTACTTC.

This chain joins TRBV10-3 and TRBJ2-5, with D perhaps TRBD2 (6 bases). From germline, CDR1 is ENHRY and CDR2 SYGVKD. Trimming shortened V by 3 bases and J by 14 bases, and 16 bases separated the two germline ends. CDR3 length: 12 amino acids. The CDR3 sequence is CAISEGGRAPYF. DNA for the CDR3: TGTGCCATCAGTGAAGGAGGGCGGGCGCCCTACTTC.

This chain uses TRBV29-1 with TRBJ1-2, with D possibly matching TRBD1 (6 bases). Germline-derived CDR1 and CDR2 are SQVTM and ANQGSEA. CDR3 length equals 12 residues. V lost 8 bases and J lost 4, with 14 bases in between. The CDR3: CSLWDTAYGYTF. For the CDR3, the DNA is TGCAGCCTGTGGGACACGGCCTATGGCTACACCTTC. Supplemented by reference TRBV29-1 and TRBJ1-2, the full variable domain reads SAVISQKPSRDICQRGTSLTIQCQVDSQVTMMFWYRQQPGQSLTLIATANQGSEATYESGFVIDKFPISRPNLTFSTLTVSNMSPEDSSIYLCSLWDTAYGYTFGSGTRLTVV.

This clonotype has more than one count but fewer than ten. The chain links TRBV7-9 to TRBJ2-7; 8 positions match TRBD1. Trimming cost V 4 bases and J 6 bases; bases outside gene matches: 8. The CDR3 is 14 amino acids. Germline CDR1 SEHNR, CDR2 FQNEAQ (reference sequence). CDR3 loop: CASSSGQGSREQYF. Written as DNA, the CDR3 is TGTGCCAGCAGCTCCGGACAGGGAAGTCGCGAGCAGTACTTC.

The chain has TRBV29-1 and TRBJ2-7, with D tentatively TRBD1 (6 bases). V lost 7 bases and J 0 bases, leaving 16 bases between the germline ends. The CDR3 loop spans 14 amino acids. Germline V gene sequence: CDR1 SQVTM, CDR2 ANQGSEA. This CDR3 reads CSAGGSVGSYEQYF. Here the CDR3 DNA reads TGCAGCGCTGGGGGCAGTGTGGGCTCCTACGAGCAGTACTTC.

This clonotype has a handful of counts. The chain combines TRBV3-1 with TRBJ2-7; 8 bases are shared with TRBD1. After removal of 3 bases from V and 3 bases from J, the junction contained 22 bases not matched to a gene. The CDR3 loop spans 20 amino acids. CDR1 is LGHDT, CDR2 YNNKEL, per germline (reference sequence). The CDR3 spells CASSHFAGRDRKASGYEQYF. CDR3 sequence (DNA): TGTGCCAGCAGCCACTTCGCTGGCAGGGACAGGAAGGCCTCCGGCTACGAGCAGTACTTC.

The chain employs TRBV6-5 and TRBJ2-3; D is unclear. V dropped 0 bases and J dropped 0 bases, with 19 bases sitting between them. Germline CDR1 MNHEY, CDR2 SVGAGI. The CDR3 runs to 19 residues. The CDR3, as DNA: TGTGCCAGCAGTTACTCGAATAGGTGGTCGGCGACTAGCACAGATACGCAGTATTTT. Amino acid sequence: CASSYSNRWSATSTDTQYF.